The next 30 T cell receptor beta chains were all read from a single sample in a study of blood T cells in healthy people across ages. A second PCR of roughly 7 to 11 cycles used a sample-barcoded 5' primer and a J-beta primer mix. Via MiXCR, TCRdb re-called the 5' RACE reads, giving one row per CDR3 protein. The sample has around 700,000 distinct CDR3 sequences, about 25% seen once. The sample also formed part of further work on T cells of mothers and their children.

The source material was blood. These receptors were obtained from a boy aged 5-17 years in good health.

The V call is TRBV12-3 or TRBV12-4, the J call TRBJ2-2; no definite D call. V dropped 0 bases and J dropped 8 bases, with 10 bases sitting between them. The CDR3 length is 14 residues. CDR3 bases: TGTGCCAGCAGTTTAGCCCGAGCGTGGGGGGAGCTGTTTTTT. This encodes CASSLARAWGELFF.

This clonotype was seen only a few times. The chain uses TRBV20-1 and TRBJ2-4, with D possibly TRBD2 on 7 matching bases. Per the germline V gene, CDR1 is DFQATT and CDR2 is SNEGSKA (reference sequence). Deletions cut 0 bases from V and 0 bases from J, with 18 bases between. CDR3 length equals 18 residues. CDR3 residues: CSAREGLAEGEAKNIQYF. The CDR3 DNA is TGCAGTGCTAGAGAGGGGCTAGCGGAGGGGGAAGCCAAAAACATTCAGTACTTC.

On this clonotype itself: Its ends do not fully match the called genes, so a read error is possible. CDR3 DNA: TGCAGTGCCCAAAGGTCCCTTCGGGAGTATATGGTTGAGTTCTTC. As protein: CSAQRSLREYMVEFF. The chain has TRBV20-1 and TRBJ2-5; D is possibly TRBD2 (6 bases). The germline V gene has CDR1 DFQATT and CDR2 SNEGSKA (reference sequence). This CDR3 contains 15 residues.

The rearrangement uses TRBV6-5 and TRBJ2-7; 7 bases are shared with TRBD1. Germline assignment: CDR1 MNHEY and CDR2 SVGAGI. The CDR3 length is 13 residues. V lost 2 bases, J lost 5 bases, and 3 bases stayed unmatched. As DNA, the CDR3 is TGTGCCAGCAGTTACGTCGGGACAGACGAGCAGTACTTC. It codes for CASSYVGTDEQYF.

This clonotype was seen only a few times. V usage is TRBV4-1 and J usage is TRBJ2-7; D is possibly TRBD2 (6 bases). The CDR3 is made up of 16 amino acids. The ends were cut back, 1 base at V and 5 bases at J, with 18 bases in the middle. Per the germline V gene, CDR1 is MGHRA and CDR2 is YSYEKL. For the CDR3, the DNA is TGCGCCAGCAGCCAAGTACCGAGGGCCGGGGGTGACGAGCAGTACTTC. Its protein product is CASSQVPRAGGDEQYF.

Only a few counts were recorded for this clonotype. The genes are TRBV13 and TRBJ1-1, with D perhaps TRBD1 (5 bases). The CDR3 is 15 amino acids. Germline assignment: CDR1 PRHDT and CDR2 FYEKMQ (reference sequence). V was clipped by 3 bases and J by 1 base, with 12 bases between them. The CDR3 DNA reads as TGTGCCAGCAGCTTCTTAGACAGAGCGAACACTGAAGCTTTCTTT. Its protein product is CASSFLDRANTEAFF.

V is TRBV7-2 and J is TRBJ2-5; 10 nucleotides align to TRBD2. The J call may be incorrect, as the DNA end agrees better with TRBJ2-7. CDR1 is SGHTA, CDR2 FQGNSA, per germline. There are 15 residues in the CDR3. In DNA, the CDR3 is TGTGCCAGCAGCTTAGGCCGGCTAGCGGGGGTCGAGCAGTACTTC. Translating it yields CASSLGRLAGVEQYF.

The chain joins TRBV4-2 to TRBJ1-5; D call uncertain. V was clipped by 0 bases and J by 1 base, with 7 bases between them. Germline V gene data show CDR1 as LGHNA and CDR2 as YNFKEQ. The CDR3 sequence is 15 residues long. The CDR3 spells CASSQEVGSNQPQHF. The CDR3 nucleotides read TGTGCCAGCAGCCAAGAAGTTGGCAGCAATCAGCCCCAGCATTTT.

The sample holds a few counts of this clonotype. In DNA, the CDR3 is TGCGCCAGCAGCTTGTCCCCAGGGCACGAGACCCAGTACTTC. This sequence encodes CASSLSPGHETQYF. The gene calls are TRBV5-1 and TRBJ2-5, with D maybe TRBD1 (5 bases). The V end lost 1 base, the J end lost 5 bases, and 12 bases lay between the germline ends. CDR1 and CDR2 from the germline V gene are SGHRS and YFSETQ. This CDR3 has 14 residues.

The gene calls are TRBV4-2 and TRBJ2-3; no definite D call. Germline-derived CDR1 and CDR2 are LGHNA and YNFKEQ. V was shortened by 3 bases and J by 2 bases, with 12 bases between the two germline ends. CDR3 length equals 15 residues. CDR3: CASSQENTNTDTQYF. CDR3 nucleotides: TGTGCCAGCAGCCAGGAGAACACCAACACAGATACGCAGTATTTT.

This clonotype was counted a few times. The chain links TRBV19 to TRBJ1-6; a possible D gene is TRBD1 (5 bases). This CDR3 has 13 amino acids. Trimming took 8 bases from V and 10 from J, leaving 15 bases between them. Germline CDR1 reads LNHDA; CDR2 reads SQIVND (reference sequence). The CDR3 nucleotides read TGTGCCAGTGTGGACGGGGGAAACTCACCCCTCCACTTT. The encoded protein is CASVDGGNSPLHF.

This clonotype has a handful of counts. The chain uses TRBV20-1 and TRBJ2-7; TRBD1 matches 12 bases. CDR1 and CDR2 from the germline V gene are DFQATT and SNEGSKA (reference sequence). This CDR3 has 14 amino acids. Trimming at V came to 6 bases and at J to 6 bases, leaving 9 bases not matched to a gene. DNA of the CDR3: TGCAGTGCGCAGCCGGGACAGGGGGCTAGCGAGCAGTACTTC. Its protein is CSAQPGQGASEQYF.

Of note for this clonotype: The junction differs from germline at one of its ends, possibly a read error. The rearrangement links TRBV6-1 to TRBJ1-1, with a weak D call TRBD1 (5 bases). CDR3 size: 16 residues. Germline values: CDR1 MNHNS, CDR2 SASEGT. The CDR3 protein is CASSEGAGFMNTEALF. The CDR3 region has the DNA TGTGCCAGCAGTGAAGGGGCAGGGTTCATGAACACTGAAGCTTTGTTT.

The DNA of the CDR3 is TGCGCCAGCAGCCAAGACCCGGGGCCGACGGAGCAGTACTTC. Translation gives CASSQDPGPTEQYF. The rearrangement links TRBV4-1 to TRBJ2-7; D possibly matches TRBD1 or TRBD2 (5 bases each). Germline V gives CDR1 MGHRA, CDR2 YSYEKL. The CDR3 is 14 amino acids. Trimming left V 0 bases short and J 7 bases short, with 13 bases between.

This chain uses TRBV5-6 with TRBJ1-3; a weak D match, TRBD1 (6 bases). This CDR3 region has 15 residues. Germline CDR1 SGHDT, CDR2 YYEEEE. Trimming stripped 4 bases from V and 0 bases from J, with 11 bases between. The CDR3: CASSLWTVSGNTIYF. CDR3 nucleotide sequence: TGTGCCAGCAGCCTATGGACAGTCTCTGGAAACACCATATATTTT. The entire variable domain, with the rest obtained from reference TRBV5-6 and TRBJ1-3, is as follows: DAGVTQSPTHLIKTRGQQVTLRCSPKSGHDTVSWYQQALGQGPQFIFQYYEEEERQRGNFPDRFSGHQFPNYSSELNVNALLLGDSALYLCASSLWTVSGNTIYFGEGSWLTVV.

This clonotype was observed a handful of times. The chain links TRBV27 to TRBJ2-1, with a weak D call TRBD2 (6 bases). Germline CDR1 reads MNHEY; CDR2 reads SMNVEV (reference sequence). The V and J ends lost 5 bases and 7 bases respectively, with 18 bases between them. The CDR3 loop spans 15 amino acids. CDR3 residues: CASSQREWGLNEQFF. DNA of the CDR3: TGTGCCAGCAGTCAACGGGAGTGGGGGTTGAATGAGCAGTTCTTC.

The chain links TRBV5-1 to TRBJ2-3; 9 bases map to TRBD2. Trimming removed 3 bases from V and 1 base from J; junction bases left unmatched: 9. Germline V gives CDR1 SGHRS, CDR2 YFSETQ. The CDR3 has 17 residues. This CDR3 reads CASSYIPSGRRTDTQYF. The CDR3 nucleotides are TGCGCCAGCAGCTATATTCCGAGCGGGAGGCGCACAGATACGCAGTATTTT. Supplemented by reference TRBV5-1 and TRBJ2-3, the full variable domain reads KAGVTQTPRYLIKTRGQQVTLSCSPISGHRSVSWYQQTPGQGLQFLFEYFSETQRNKGNFPGRFSGRQFSNSRSEMNVSTLELGDSALYLCASSYIPSGRRTDTQYFGPGTRLTVL.

This clonotype has only a few counts. Because it lacks the conserved phenylalanine or tryptophan at the end, this CDR3 is likely a read error. The CDR3 nucleotides are TGTGCCAGCAGTATCCGACTAGCGTTCTACGAGCAGTACCTC. The encoded protein is CASSIRLAFYEQYL. J is TRBJ2-5 and V is TRBV12-3 or TRBV12-4, with 8 bases matching TRBD2. The J call may be in error: the DNA end matches TRBJ2-7 better. This CDR3 contains 14 residues.

There are a few counts of this clonotype. The chain combines TRBV4-1 with TRBJ2-7, with D possibly being TRBD1 (6 bases). The CDR3 has 18 residues. Germline-derived CDR1 and CDR2 are MGHRA and YSYEKL. V lost 0 bases and J lost 3, with 21 bases in between. CDR3 sequence: CASSQDPSRTEMVYEQYF. As DNA, the CDR3 is TGCGCCAGCAGCCAAGACCCCAGCAGGACAGAGATGGTCTACGAGCAGTACTTC.

This clonotype was seen more than once but under ten times. The chain combines TRBV11-1 with TRBJ1-1; TRBD1 matches at 9 bases. The CDR3 runs to 17 residues. Trimming at V came to 5 bases and at J to 0 bases, leaving 10 bases not matched to a gene. Germline V gene sequence: CDR1 SGHAT, CDR2 FQDESV (reference sequence). The CDR3 region is CASSLGTGYTMNTEAFF. CDR3 DNA sequence: TGTGCCAGCAGCCTCGGGACAGGGTATACCATGAACACTGAAGCTTTCTTT. The entire variable domain, with the rest obtained from reference TRBV11-1 and TRBJ1-1, is as follows: EAEVAQSPRYKITEKSQAVAFWCDPISGHATLYWYRQILGQGPELLVQFQDESVVDDSQLPKDRFSAERLKGVDSTLKIQPAELGDSAMYLCASSLGTGYTMNTEAFFGQGTRLTVV.

This chain joins TRBV4-3 and TRBJ1-3, with 8 bases matching TRBD1. V shed 0 bases, J shed 7 bases, and the junction held 5 bases outside the gene matches. The CDR3 is 15 amino acids. Germline lookup yields CDR1 LGHNA and CDR2 YSLEER. CDR3 loop: CASSQDLQGANTIYF. The DNA for the CDR3 is TGCGCCAGCAGCCAAGACCTCCAGGGGGCGAACACCATATATTTT.

This clonotype was found a few times. The chain is built from TRBV28 and TRBJ2-7, with a tentative D call TRBD1 (6 bases). Germline CDR1 MDHEN, CDR2 SYDVKM. The length of the CDR3 is 15 residues. Trimming removed 3 bases at V and 1 base at J, with 13 bases between. CDR3 in amino acids: CASSFPGVSSYEQYF. CDR3 DNA: TGTGCCAGCAGTTTCCCAGGGGTGTCATCCTACGAGCAGTACTTC.

This clonotype was seen a handful of times. The chain employs TRBV27 and TRBJ2-5; maybe TRBD1 (5 bases). The germline CDR1 and CDR2 sequences are MNHEY and SMNVEV (reference sequence). The CDR3 sequence is 15 residues long. Trimming took off 3 bases at V and 4 bases at J, with 15 bases between the two ends. The CDR3 here is CASSFQGVPSETQYF. Here the CDR3 DNA reads TGTGCCAGCAGTTTTCAAGGGGTCCCCTCAGAGACCCAGTACTTC.

This clonotype was counted a few times. The chain links TRBV6-5 to TRBJ2-5; 9 nucleotides line up with TRBD2. The tail of the sequence fits TRBJ2-1 better, so the J call may be wrong. The germline V gene has CDR1 MNHEY and CDR2 SVGAGI. The CDR3 loop spans 14 amino acids. The CDR3 here is CASSYGGRASEQFF. The CDR3 nucleotides are TGTGCCAGCAGTTATGGCGGGAGGGCGAGCGAGCAGTTCTTC.

V is TRBV12-3 or TRBV12-4 and J is TRBJ1-2, with 8 bases lining up with TRBD1. With 3 bases clipped from V and 7 bases from J, the junction kept 7 bases outside the gene matches. CDR3 size: 14 residues. The CDR3 spells CASSFAGGMVGYTF. The CDR3 bases are TGTGCCAGCAGTTTCGCAGGGGGCATGGTTGGCTACACCTTC.

The V call is TRBV27, the J call TRBJ2-2; 7 bases align to TRBD1. Germline lookup yields CDR1 MNHEY and CDR2 SMNVEV (reference sequence). The CDR3 covers 14 residues. With V trimmed by 5 bases and J by 3 bases, 3 bases remained unmatched. The CDR3 DNA reads TGTGCCAGCAGTGCCGGGACAGACACCGGGGAGCTGTTTTTT. This encodes CASSAGTDTGELFF.

The rearrangement uses TRBV20-1 and TRBJ2-7; no clear D. CDR1 DFQATT and CDR2 SNEGSKA come from the germline V gene (reference sequence). The CDR3 consists of 14 residues. The V end was cut by 0 bases, the J end by 0 bases, with 9 bases between. CDR3 in amino acids: CSARDIGHSYEQYF. DNA for the CDR3: TGCAGTGCTAGAGATATCGGCCACTCCTACGAGCAGTACTTC.

V gene TRBV6-2 or TRBV6-3 combines with J gene TRBJ2-7, with D possibly being TRBD2 (6 bases). The CDR3 has 16 residues. Germline CDR1 MNHEY, CDR2 SVGEGT. V gave up 2 bases and J gave up 2 bases, with 16 bases separating them. CDR3 nucleotide sequence: TGTGCCAGCAGTTACGCTCCTAGCGCGGAACCCTACGAGCAGTACTTC. This encodes CASSYAPSAEPYEQYF.

The chain has TRBV14 and TRBJ1-4; D remains ambiguous. Germline lookup yields CDR1 SGHDN and CDR2 FVKESK. V lost 0 bases, J lost 9 bases, and 14 bases lay in between. The CDR3 consists of 15 residues. The chain's CDR3 is CASSQDQGRRKKLFF. The DNA for the CDR3 is TGTGCCAGCAGCCAAGATCAAGGCAGGCGGAAAAAACTGTTTTTT.

V is TRBV7-8 and J is TRBJ1-1; D perhaps matches TRBD1 (5 bases). There are 13 residues in the CDR3. The V end lost 5 bases, the J end lost 8 bases, and 15 bases lay between the germline ends. Germline lookup yields CDR1 SGHVS and CDR2 FQNEAQ. This CDR3 is CASSPFPGTEAFF. The CDR3 coding sequence is TGTGCCAGCAGCCCTTTTCCAGGGACCGAAGCTTTCTTT. The entire variable domain, with the rest obtained from reference TRBV7-8 and TRBJ1-1, is as follows: GAGVSQSPRYKVAKRGQDVALRCDPISGHVSLFWYQQALGQGPEFLTYFQNEAQLDKSGLPSDRFFAERPEGSVSTLKIQRTQQEDSAVYLCASSPFPGTEAFFGQGTRLTVV.